The 3 T cell receptor beta chains below were found in one sample sequenced in a study of blood T cell repertoires in COVID-19. Sequencing was performed with immunoSEQ multiplex PCR; in TCRdb, only in-frame clones are kept and a portion is missing. The repertoire has approximately 37,000 clones, about 90% of them found once; the top ten carry around 5.1%. The sequencing input was peripheral blood. Source of these receptors: a woman older than 75 with acute or convalescent COVID-19.

The chain uses TRBV6-5 and TRBJ1-2; a possible D gene is TRBD1 (6 bases). V dropped 10 bases and J dropped 4 bases, with 19 bases sitting between them. This CDR3 is built from 14 residues. Germline V gene data show CDR1 as MNHEY and CDR2 as SVGAGI. The CDR3 region has the DNA TGTGCCACAACGCGAACCACAGGGATCTATGGCTACACCTTC. This sequence encodes CATTRTTGIYGYTF.

V is TRBV6-5 and J is TRBJ2-7; 8 bases are shared with TRBD1. CDR3 size: 15 residues. Germline V gene data show CDR1 as MNHEY and CDR2 as SVGAGI. The V gene end was trimmed by 0 bases and the J gene end by 2 bases; junction bases not matched to a gene: 3. CDR3: CASSYSGTGPYEQYF. In nucleotides, the CDR3 is TGTGCCAGCAGTTACTCCGGGACAGGACCCTACGAGCAGTACTTC.

The rearrangement links TRBV5-1 to TRBJ2-5; 8 nucleotides agree with TRBD1. From germline, CDR1 is SGHRS and CDR2 YFSETQ. Trimming at V came to 2 bases and at J to 2 bases, leaving 5 bases not matched to a gene. The CDR3 has 15 amino acids. DNA for the CDR3: TGCGCCAGCAGCTTAGGACAGGGTGGACAAGAGACCCAGTACTTC. Its translation is CASSLGQGGQETQYF. Full variable domain (rest looked up from reference TRBV5-1 and TRBJ2-5): KAGVTQTPRYLIKTRGQQVTLSCSPISGHRSVSWYQQTPGQGLQFLFEYFSETQRNKGNFPGRFSGRQFSNSRSEMNVSTLELGDSALYLCASSLGQGGQETQYFGPGTRLLVL.